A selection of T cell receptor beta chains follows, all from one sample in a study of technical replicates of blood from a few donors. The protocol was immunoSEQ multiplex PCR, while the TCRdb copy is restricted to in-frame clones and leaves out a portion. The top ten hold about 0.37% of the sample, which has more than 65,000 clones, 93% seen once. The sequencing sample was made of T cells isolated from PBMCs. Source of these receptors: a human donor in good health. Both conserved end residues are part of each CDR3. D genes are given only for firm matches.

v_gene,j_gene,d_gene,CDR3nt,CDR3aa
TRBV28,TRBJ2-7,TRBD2,TGTGCCAGCAGTTTTTGGGGACTAGCCTACGAGCAGTACTTC,CASSFWGLAYEQYF
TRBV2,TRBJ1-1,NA,TGTGCCAGCAGTACTCTACTGAACACTGAAGCTTTCTTT,CASSTLLNTEAFF
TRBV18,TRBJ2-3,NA,TGTGCCAGCTCACCAAAAGCGGATACGCAGTATTTT,CASSPKADTQYF
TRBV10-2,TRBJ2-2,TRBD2,TGCGCCAGCAGTGAGCCCTCGCGGGAGAGGGGCACCGGGGAGCTGTTTTTT,CASSEPSRERGTGELFF
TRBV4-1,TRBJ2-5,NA,TGCGCCAGCAGCCCCTTGGTAGGGGGAGAGACCCAGTACTTC,CASSPLVGGETQYF
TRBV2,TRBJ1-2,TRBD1,TGTGCCAGCAACTGGGACAGGGGGCTAAGCTACACCTTC,CASNWDRGLSYTF
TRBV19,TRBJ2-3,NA,TGTGCCAGTAGTATTTTTACTTCCACAGATACGCAGTATTTT,CASSIFTSTDTQYF
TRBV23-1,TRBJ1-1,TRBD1,TGCGCCAGCACCCACCTACAAAGGGGGCGGGTGGGCACTGAAGCTTTCTTT,CASTHLQRGRVGTEAFF
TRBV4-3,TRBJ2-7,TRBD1,TGCGCCAGCAGCCAAGAATACAGGGGGCGGAACGAGCAGTACTTC,CASSQEYRGRNEQYF
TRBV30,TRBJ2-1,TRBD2,TGTGCCTGGAGGGCGATAGCGGGGACCTCCTACAATGAGCAGTTCTTC,CAWRAIAGTSYNEQFF
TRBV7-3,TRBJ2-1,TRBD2,TGTGCCAGCAGCTTAGTCTCGGACCGGGAGGGCCTCAATGAGCAGTTCTTC,CASSLVSDREGLNEQFF
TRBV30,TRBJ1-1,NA,TGTGCCTTTAAACAGGGCACTAACACTGAAGCTTTCTTT,CAFKQGTNTEAFF
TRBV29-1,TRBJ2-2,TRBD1,TGCAGCGCGGGGGGACAGGGCCCCGGGGAGCTGTTTTTT,CSAGGQGPGELFF
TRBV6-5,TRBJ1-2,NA,TGTGCCAGCAGTTCACCTAGCGGGGAGCCGCGTTATGGCTACACCTTC,CASSSPSGEPRYGYTF
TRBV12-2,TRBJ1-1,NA,TGTGCAAGTCGCCCGAGGACAGGGGGTAACACTGAAGCTTTCTTT,CASRPRTGGNTEAFF
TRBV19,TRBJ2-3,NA,TGTGCCAGTAGTATTAGGGGATTTGGGACAGATACGCAGTATTTT,CASSIRGFGTDTQYF
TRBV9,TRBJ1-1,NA,TGTGCCAGCAGCGAGGGAGGGGGTCTAACCCCGGGGGCCTTCTTT,CASSEGGGLTPGAFF
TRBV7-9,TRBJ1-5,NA,TGTGCCAGCAGCCGAGGGGGTCAGCCCCAGCATTTT,CASSRGGQPQHF
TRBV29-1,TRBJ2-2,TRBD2,TGCAGCGTTCGAACACTAGCGGGATCCGGGGAGCTGTTTTTT,CSVRTLAGSGELFF
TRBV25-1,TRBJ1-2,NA,TGTGCCAGCACCCAAGAAGGAGGGGAGTCCTATGGCTACACCTTC,CASTQEGGESYGYTF
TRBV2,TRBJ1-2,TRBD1,TGTGCCAGCAGTGAATTGGGGGGACAGGGCCTGGGAGGCTACACCTTC,CASSELGGQGLGGYTF
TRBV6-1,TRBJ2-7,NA,TGTGCCAGCAGTGAAGCATCAGTCTACGAGCAGTACTTC,CASSEASVYEQYF
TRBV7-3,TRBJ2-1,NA,TGTGCCAGTTCCCCTTATGGGGGGTATGAGCAGTTCTTC,CASSPYGGYEQFF
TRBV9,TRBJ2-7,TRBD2,TGTGCCAGCAGCCCCCATAGGCAGCGGGAAGTCTACGAGCAGTACTTC,CASSPHRQREVYEQYF
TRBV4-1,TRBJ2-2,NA,TGCGCCAGCGAAAGCGGTAACACCGGGGAGCTGTTTTTT,CASESGNTGELFF